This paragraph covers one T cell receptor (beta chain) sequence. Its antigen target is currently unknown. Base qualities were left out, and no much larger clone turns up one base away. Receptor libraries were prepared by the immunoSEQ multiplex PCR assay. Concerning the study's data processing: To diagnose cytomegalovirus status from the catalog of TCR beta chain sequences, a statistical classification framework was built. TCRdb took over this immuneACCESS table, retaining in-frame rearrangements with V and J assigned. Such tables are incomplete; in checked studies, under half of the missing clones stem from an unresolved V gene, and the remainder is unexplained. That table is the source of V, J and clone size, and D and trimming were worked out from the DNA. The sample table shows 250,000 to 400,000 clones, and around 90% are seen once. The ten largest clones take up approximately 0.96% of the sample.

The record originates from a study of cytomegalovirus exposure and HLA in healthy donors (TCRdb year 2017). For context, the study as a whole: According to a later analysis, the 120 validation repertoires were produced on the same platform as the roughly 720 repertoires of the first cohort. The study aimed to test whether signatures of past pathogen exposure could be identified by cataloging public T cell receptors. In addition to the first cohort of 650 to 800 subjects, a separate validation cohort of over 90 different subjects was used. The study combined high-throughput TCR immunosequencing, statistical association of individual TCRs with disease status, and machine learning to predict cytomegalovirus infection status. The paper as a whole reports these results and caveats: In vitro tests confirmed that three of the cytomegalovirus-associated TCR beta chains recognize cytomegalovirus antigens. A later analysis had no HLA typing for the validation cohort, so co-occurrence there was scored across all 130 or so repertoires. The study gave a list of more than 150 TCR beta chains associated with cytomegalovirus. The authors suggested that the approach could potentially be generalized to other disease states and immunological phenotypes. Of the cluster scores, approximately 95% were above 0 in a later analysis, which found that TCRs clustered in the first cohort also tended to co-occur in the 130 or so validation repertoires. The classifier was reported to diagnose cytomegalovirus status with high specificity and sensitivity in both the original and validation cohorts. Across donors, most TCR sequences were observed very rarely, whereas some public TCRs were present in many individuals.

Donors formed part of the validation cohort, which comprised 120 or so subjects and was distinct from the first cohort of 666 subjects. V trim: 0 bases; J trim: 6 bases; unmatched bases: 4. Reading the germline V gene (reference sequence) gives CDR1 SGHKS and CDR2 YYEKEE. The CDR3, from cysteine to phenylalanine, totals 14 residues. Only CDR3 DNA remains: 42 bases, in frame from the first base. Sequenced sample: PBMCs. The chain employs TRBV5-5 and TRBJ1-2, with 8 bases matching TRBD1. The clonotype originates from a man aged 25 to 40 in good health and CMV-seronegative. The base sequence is TGTGCCAGCAGCTTGGTCGCAGGGGGCAATGGCTACACCTTC. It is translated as CASSLVAGGNGYTF.